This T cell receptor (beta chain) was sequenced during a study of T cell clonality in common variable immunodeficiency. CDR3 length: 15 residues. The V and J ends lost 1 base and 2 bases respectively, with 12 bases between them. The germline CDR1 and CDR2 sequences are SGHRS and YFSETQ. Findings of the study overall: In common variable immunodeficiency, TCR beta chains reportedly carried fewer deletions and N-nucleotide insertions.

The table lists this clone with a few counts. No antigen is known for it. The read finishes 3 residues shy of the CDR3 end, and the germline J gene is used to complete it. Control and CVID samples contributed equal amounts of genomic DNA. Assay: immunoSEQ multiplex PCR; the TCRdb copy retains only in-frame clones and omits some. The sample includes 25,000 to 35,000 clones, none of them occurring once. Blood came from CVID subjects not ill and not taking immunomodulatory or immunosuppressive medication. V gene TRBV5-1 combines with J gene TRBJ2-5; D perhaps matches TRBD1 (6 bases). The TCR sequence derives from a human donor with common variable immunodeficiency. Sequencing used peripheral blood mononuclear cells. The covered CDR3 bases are TGCGCCAGCAGCTTGTGGGGGCAGGGGCAAGAGACC. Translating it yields CASSLWGQGQET. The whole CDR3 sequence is CASSLWGQGQETQYF.